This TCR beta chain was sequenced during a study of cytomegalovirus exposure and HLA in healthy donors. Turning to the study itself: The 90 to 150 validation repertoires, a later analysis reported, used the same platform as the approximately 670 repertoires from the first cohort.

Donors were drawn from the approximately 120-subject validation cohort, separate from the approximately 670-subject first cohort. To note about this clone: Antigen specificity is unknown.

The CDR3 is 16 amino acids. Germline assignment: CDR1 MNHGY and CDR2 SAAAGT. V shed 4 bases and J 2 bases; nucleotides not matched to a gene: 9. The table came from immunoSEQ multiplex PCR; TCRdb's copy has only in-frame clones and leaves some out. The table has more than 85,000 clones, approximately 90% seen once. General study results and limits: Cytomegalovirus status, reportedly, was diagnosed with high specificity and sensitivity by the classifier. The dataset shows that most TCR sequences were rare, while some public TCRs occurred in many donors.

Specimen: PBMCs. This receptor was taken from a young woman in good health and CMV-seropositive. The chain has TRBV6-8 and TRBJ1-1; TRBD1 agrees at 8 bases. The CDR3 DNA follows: TGTGCCAGCAGTTTAGCGGACAGGGCGATAAACACTGAAGCTTTCTTT. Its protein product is CASSLADRAINTEAFF.